This T cell receptor (beta chain) was captured in a study of response to subunit inactivated influenza vaccine. The V and J ends lost 0 bases and 0 bases, in that order; junction bases with no gene match: 0. The CDR3 consists of 16 residues. From germline, CDR1 is SGHRS and CDR2 YFSETQ. Findings and limits, study-wide: Authors suggested few new T cells are recruited by each seasonal influenza vaccination.

MiXCR, applied by TCRdb to the RT-PCR reads, yields one record per CDR3 protein. The sample carries more than 550,000 distinct CDR3 sequences, approximately 12% recorded once. On this clonotype itself: Its cognate antigen is unknown.

The chain joins TRBV5-1 to TRBJ2-6; 7 bases line up with TRBD2. This receptor was taken from a man aged 50 to 59 who received an inactivated influenza vaccine. The input for sequencing was PBMCs from blood, taken on the day of vaccination. The CDR3 here is CASSLGGGSGANVLTF. DNA for the CDR3: TGCGCCAGCAGCTTGGGCGGGGGCTCTGGGGCCAACGTCCTGACTTTC.